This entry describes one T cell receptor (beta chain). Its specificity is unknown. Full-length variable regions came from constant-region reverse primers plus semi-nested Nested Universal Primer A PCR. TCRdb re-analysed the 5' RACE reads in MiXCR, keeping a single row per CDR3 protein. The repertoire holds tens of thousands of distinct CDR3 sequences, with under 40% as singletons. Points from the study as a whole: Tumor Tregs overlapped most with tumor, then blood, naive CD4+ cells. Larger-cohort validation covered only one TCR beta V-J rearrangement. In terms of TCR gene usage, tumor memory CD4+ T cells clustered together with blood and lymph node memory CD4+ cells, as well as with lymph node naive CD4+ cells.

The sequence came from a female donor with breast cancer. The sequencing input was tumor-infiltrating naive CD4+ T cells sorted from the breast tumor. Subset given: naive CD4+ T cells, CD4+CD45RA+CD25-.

CDR3 DNA: TGTGCCAGCAGCTTAGGTGTGTTAGCGGCGGCCTACGAGCAGTACTTC. This gives the protein CASSLGVLAAAYEQYF. The chain employs TRBV7-9 and TRBJ2-7; a weak D match, TRBD2 (6 bases). The CDR3 contains 16 residues. V lost 1 base, J lost 2 bases, and 15 bases lay in between. CDR1 and CDR2 (germline): SEHNR, FQNEAQ (reference sequence). Together with reference TRBV7-9 and TRBJ2-7, the CDR3 gives the full variable domain: DTGVSQNPRHKITKRGQNVTFRCDPISEHNRLYWYRQTLGQGPEFLTYFQNEAQLEKSRLLSDRFSAERPKGSFSTLEIQRTEQGDSAMYLCASSLGVLAAAYEQYFGPGTRLTVT.